The 30 T cell receptor beta chains presented below share a single source sample, sequenced in a study of molecular identifiers for immune sequencing clone quantification. TCRdb fed the PCR reads into MiXCR, producing one record per CDR3 protein. The sample holds 90,000 or so distinct CDR3 sequences, approximately 22% seen once. Sequenced material: naive CD8+ T cells from blood, with Jurkat cell RNA spiked in. The subset is: FACS-sorted CD8+CD4-CCR7+CD45RA+ naive T cells. Receptor source: a human donor in good health. Some libraries in this study had Jurkat cell RNA spiked in.

This clonotype was recorded at least ten times. J is TRBJ2-3 and V is TRBV20-1; 8 nucleotides align to TRBD2. CDR1 is DFQATT, CDR2 SNEGSKA, per germline (reference sequence). The CDR3 is made up of 15 amino acids. V lost 4 bases to trimming and J lost 0 bases; unmatched junction nucleotides: 6. CDR3 bases: TGCAGTGCTATCACTAGCGGCACTAGCACAGATACGCAGTATTTT. Protein sequence: CSAITSGTSTDTQYF.

This clonotype occurred many times. The chain recombines TRBV15 with TRBJ2-3; 8 nucleotides agree with TRBD1. CDR3 size: 19 residues. Germline V gives CDR1 LNHNV, CDR2 YYDKDF (reference sequence). Germline trimming cut 0 bases from V and 3 bases from J; bases unmatched to any gene: 14. CDR3 residues: CATSRDYSGGITQTDTQYF. The CDR3 bases are TGTGCCACCAGCAGAGATTATTCAGGGGGCATTACACAAACAGATACGCAGTATTTT.

The table lists this clonotype with many counts. The chain joins TRBV11-2 to TRBJ1-1; D may be TRBD1 (5 bases). The CDR3 consists of 17 residues. Germline lookup yields CDR1 SGHAT and CDR2 FQNNGV. V gave up 5 bases and J gave up 4 bases, with 23 bases separating them. DNA of the CDR3: TGTGCCAGCAGCCCCGGATCAGGGTTCGTTTCGGGCACTGAAGCTTTCTTT. Its translation: CASSPGSGFVSGTEAFF. Drawing the rest from reference TRBV11-2 and TRBJ1-1, the complete variable domain is EAGVAQSPRYKIIEKRQSVAFWCNPISGHATLYWYQQILGQGPKLLIQFQNNGVVDDSQLPKDRFSAERLKGVDSTLKIQPAKLEDSAVYLCASSPGSGFVSGTEAFFGQGTRLTVV.

With regard to this clonotype: A much larger clone lies one base from this, so it may be a read error. The chain carries TRBV7-9 and TRBJ2-2, with D perhaps TRBD2 (6 bases). Germline V lookup: CDR1 SEHNR, CDR2 FQNEAQ (reference sequence). CDR3 length equals 16 residues. CDR3 nucleotide sequence: TGTGCCAGCAGCTTAACCTCGGGAGACCTCACCGGGGAGCTGTCTTTT. As protein: CASSLTSGDLTGELSF.

The V gene is TRBV6-1, the J gene TRBJ2-7; tentatively, D is TRBD1 (6 bases). Germline CDR1 and CDR2: MNHNS and SASEGT. The CDR3 covers 15 residues. The ends were cut back, 3 bases at V and 7 bases at J, with 19 bases in the middle. The CDR3 nucleotides read TGTGCCAGCAGTGAGGGCCGTCAGGGGACGGATGAGCAGTACTTC. Protein sequence: CASSEGRQGTDEQYF.

The gene calls are TRBV5-1 and TRBJ1-1, with 7 positions matching TRBD1. There are 15 residues in the CDR3. Germline loops: CDR1 SGHRS, CDR2 YFSETQ. J was trimmed by 3 bases and V by 4 bases; bases with no gene match: 9. The DNA for the CDR3 is TGCGCCAGCAGCGTTCGACAGGGTTGGGACACTGAAGCTTTCTTT. Protein sequence: CASSVRQGWDTEAFF.

As regards this clonotype: A much larger clone is a single base away; this may be a read error. This is likely a read error, given that the CDR3 carries no conserved phenylalanine or tryptophan at its end. The chain uses TRBV27 and TRBJ2-3; no definite D call. In germline, CDR1 is MNHEY, CDR2 SMNVEV (reference sequence). The CDR3 loop spans 14 amino acids. V was shortened by 1 base and J by 2 bases, with 7 bases between the two germline ends. CDR3 in amino acids: CASSLLGVTDTQYS. As DNA, the CDR3 is TGTGCCAGCAGTTTATTAGGCGTCACAGATACGCAGTATTCT.

This clonotype has at least ten counts. V is TRBV15 and J is TRBJ1-5; maybe TRBD1 (5 bases). Germline V gene sequence: CDR1 LNHNV, CDR2 YYDKDF (reference sequence). The V gene lost 3 bases and the J gene lost 0 bases, with 15 bases spanning the gap. The length of the CDR3 is 17 residues. This CDR3 is CATSSTWTKDSNQPQHF. DNA for the CDR3: TGTGCCACCAGCAGCACTTGGACAAAAGATAGCAATCAGCCCCAGCATTTT.

This clonotype was counted a few times. The chain employs TRBV11-3 and TRBJ2-1; D possibly matches TRBD1 or TRBD2 (6 bases each). From germline, CDR1 is SGHNT and CDR2 YENEEA. Trimming stripped 4 bases from V and 5 bases from J, with 15 bases between. The CDR3 covers 15 residues. The CDR3 region has the DNA TGTGCCAGCAGCTCCTACGGGGGCGCAGACAATGAGCAGTTCTTC. Translated: CASSSYGGADNEQFF.

A few counts support this clonotype. CDR3 sequence (DNA): TGCAGTGCTAGAGATAGGGGGACTAACTACGAGCAGTACTTC. Translating gives CSARDRGTNYEQYF. This rearrangement joins TRBV20-1 to TRBJ2-7; D is perhaps TRBD2 (7 bases). This CDR3 comprises 14 residues. V dropped 0 bases and J dropped 3 bases, with 12 bases sitting between them. The germline V gene encodes CDR1 DFQATT and CDR2 SNEGSKA (reference sequence).

This sequence joins TRBV19 and TRBJ1-6, with no clear D. Trimming left V 3 bases short and J 0 bases short, with 9 bases between. Looked up from germline, CDR1 is LNHDA and CDR2 is SQIVND (reference sequence). The CDR3 runs to 16 residues. This CDR3 is CASSMGSSSYNSPLHF. DNA for the CDR3: TGTGCCAGTAGTATGGGATCCAGCTCCTATAATTCACCCCTCCACTTT.

At least ten counts were recorded for this clonotype. The chain carries TRBV7-8 and TRBJ2-5, with no clear D. The germline CDR1 and CDR2 sequences are SGHVS and FQNEAQ. Between the trimmed V and J ends, which lost 5 bases and 1 base, there was a span of 14 bases. This CDR3 is built from 15 residues. The CDR3 sequence is CASSQSPVIQETQYF. The CDR3 coding sequence is TGTGCCAGCAGCCAGTCTCCCGTTATCCAAGAGACCCAGTACTTC.

This clonotype was seen repeatedly, ten times or more. The chain carries TRBV4-1 and TRBJ2-7, with D tentatively TRBD1 (6 bases). The CDR3 runs 15 residues. The germline V and J ends were trimmed by 4 bases and 2 bases, with 15 bases remaining between them. In germline, CDR1 is MGHRA, CDR2 YSYEKL. The CDR3 region has the DNA TGCGCCAGCAGCCCAGTATTACAGGGAGCCTACGAGCAGTACTTC. This translates into CASSPVLQGAYEQYF.

This clonotype was seen more than once but under ten times. V usage is TRBV12-3 or TRBV12-4 and J usage is TRBJ2-1; D remains unclear. The CDR3 totals 13 residues. V lost 3 bases, J lost 6 bases, and 9 bases lay in between. CDR3 residues: CASSFGPANEQFF. CDR3 DNA sequence: TGTGCCAGCAGTTTTGGGCCAGCCAATGAGCAGTTCTTC.

This clonotype was seen more than once but under ten times. The V and J genes are TRBV29-1 and TRBJ2-1; D is uncertain. Germline V gene lookup returns CDR1 SQVTM and CDR2 ANQGSEA. This CDR3 region has 13 residues. V lost 2 bases and J 5 bases, leaving 10 bases between the germline ends. CDR3 in DNA: TGCAGCGTTGAATTGATAGAAGACAATGAGCAGTTCTTC. Its translation is CSVELIEDNEQFF.

In regard to this clonotype: A read error is possible here, since a much larger clone lies one base away. This chain's CDR3 is CASGLGIDKGNQPQHF. In nucleotides, the CDR3 is TGTGCTAGTGGTTTGGGAATCGACAAGGGGAATCAGCCCCAGCATTTT. The rearrangement uses TRBV12-5 and TRBJ1-5; D is perhaps TRBD1 (5 bases). The V and J ends lost 1 base and 4 bases respectively, with 14 bases between them. Germline CDR1 LGHNT, CDR2 FRNRAP. The CDR3 length is 16 residues.

This clonotype was picked up many times. The chain recombines TRBV20-1 with TRBJ2-3, with D perhaps matching TRBD2 (5 bases). Germline lookup yields CDR1 DFQATT and CDR2 SNEGSKA (reference sequence). This CDR3 has 15 residues. V lost 6 bases and J 3 bases, leaving 19 bases between the germline ends. Written as DNA, the CDR3 is TGCAGTGCCCGAGTAATCGGGGAAGGTACAGATACGCAGTATTTT. Translating gives CSARVIGEGTDTQYF.

The sample holds many counts of this clonotype. The V and J genes are TRBV7-2 and TRBJ1-1; D might be TRBD1 (5 bases). The germline gives CDR1 SGHTA, CDR2 FQGNSA. The germline V and J ends were trimmed by 1 base and 4 bases, with 13 bases remaining between them. The CDR3 sequence is 15 residues long. The CDR3 here is CASSLESMQGTEAFF. The CDR3 nucleotides read TGTGCCAGCAGCTTAGAGAGCATGCAGGGCACTGAAGCTTTCTTT.

The V and J genes are TRBV11-2 and TRBJ2-5; 10 nucleotides match TRBD2. The V gene end was trimmed by 3 bases and the J gene end by 1 base; junction bases not matched to a gene: 5. CDR3 length: 16 residues. Germline V gene sequence: CDR1 SGHAT, CDR2 FQNNGV. CDR3 nucleotides: TGTGCCAGCAGCTTTCTAACTAGCGGGACCCAAGAGACCCAGTACTTC. Translated: CASSFLTSGTQETQYF.

About this clonotype itself: A much larger clone differs from this one at a single base, so this may be a read error. This chain links TRBV30 with TRBJ2-7; D is undetermined. V lost 2 bases and J lost 4, with 15 bases in between. The germline V gene encodes CDR1 GTSNPN and CDR2 SVGIG (reference sequence). This CDR3 is built from 14 residues. CDR3 sequence: CAWSRDRVRYEQYF. As DNA, the CDR3 is TGTGCCTGGAGTCGAGACCGGGTAAGGTACGAGCAGTACTTC.

V and J are TRBV12-3 or TRBV12-4 and TRBJ2-5, with no clear D. This CDR3 contains 15 residues. Trimming removed 3 bases at V and 2 bases at J, with 13 bases between. CDR3: CASSFLETPQETQYF. CDR3 bases: TGTGCCAGCAGTTTCCTTGAGACACCTCAAGAGACCCAGTACTTC.

The V and J genes are TRBV3-1 and TRBJ2-3; 9 nucleotides agree with TRBD2. The trim removed 0 bases at V and 0 bases at J, leaving 22 bases unmatched. CDR3 size: 23 residues. The germline CDR1 and CDR2 sequences are LGHDT and YNNKEL (reference sequence). The CDR3 is CASSQEGVIGGGVKVSSTDTQYF. Written as DNA, the CDR3 is TGTGCCAGCAGCCAAGAAGGCGTAATTGGCGGGGGGGTGAAAGTCTCTAGCACAGATACGCAGTATTTT.

The table lists this clonotype with a few counts. At one end the junction does not follow the germline gene, possibly because of a read error. This chain connects TRBV7-7 to TRBJ2-2; D not resolved. Germline values: CDR1 SSHAT, CDR2 FNYEAQ (reference sequence). CDR3 size: 13 residues. The CDR3 is CASSLTVTGELFF. For the CDR3, the DNA is TGTGCTAGCAGCCTTACAGTCACCGGGGAGCTGTTTTTT.

This clonotype was counted at least ten times. The rearrangement uses TRBV29-1 and TRBJ2-7; D may be TRBD2 (5 bases). Germline V gene lookup returns CDR1 SQVTM and CDR2 ANQGSEA. The V and J ends lost 4 bases and 6 bases respectively, with 16 bases between them. The CDR3 contains 13 residues. The CDR3 sequence is CSVGTGIAAEQYF. The CDR3 nucleotides are TGCAGCGTTGGGACCGGGATAGCTGCCGAGCAGTACTTC.

In this sample, this clonotype turned up many times. This chain uses TRBV3-1 with TRBJ2-2; tentatively, D is TRBD2 (5 bases). This CDR3 is 17 amino acids long. The germline CDR1 and CDR2 sequences are LGHDT and YNNKEL (reference sequence). V lost 0 bases, J lost 1 base, and 12 bases lay in between. CDR3 DNA sequence: TGTGCCAGCAGCCAAGATCACGGGGTTAGGAACACCGGGGAGCTGTTTTTT. It yields the protein CASSQDHGVRNTGELFF. Looking up the rest from reference TRBV3-1 and TRBJ2-2 gives the full variable domain: DTAVSQTPKYLVTQMGNDKSIKCEQNLGHDTMYWYKQDSKKFLKIMFSYNNKELIINETVPNRFSPKSPDKAHLNLHINSLELGDSAVYFCASSQDHGVRNTGELFFGEGSRLTVL.

This clonotype was recorded at least ten times. The genes are TRBV30 and TRBJ1-4; D ambiguous. Germline V CDR1 and CDR2: GTSNPN, SVGIG (reference sequence). This CDR3 has 14 amino acids. Trimming stripped 2 bases from V and 5 bases from J, with 12 bases between. CDR3 in DNA: TGTGCCTGGAGTCGGAAGGGATGGAATGAAAAACTGTTTTTT. Its protein product is CAWSRKGWNEKLFF.

Notes on this clonotype: A much larger clone differs by one base, so this may be a read error. The chain combines TRBV12-3 or TRBV12-4 with TRBJ2-3; maybe TRBD2 (6 bases). The CDR3 length is 13 residues. Here the CDR3 DNA reads TGTGCCAGCGGGGACTCAAGCACAAATACGCAGTATTTT. Its protein product is CASGDSSTNTQYF.

This clonotype was picked up a small number of times. The V call is TRBV19, the J call TRBJ2-2; D possibly corresponds to TRBD1 (5 bases). CDR1 is LNHDA, CDR2 SQIVND, per germline (reference sequence). There are 15 residues in the CDR3. The germline V and J ends were trimmed by 3 bases and 4 bases, with 12 bases remaining between them. CDR3 DNA: TGTGCCAGTAGTATTTTCCAGGGCTTCACCGGGGAGCTGTTTTTT. Amino acid sequence: CASSIFQGFTGELFF. Drawing the rest from reference TRBV19 and TRBJ2-2, the complete variable domain is DGGITQSPKYLFRKEGQNVTLSCEQNLNHDAMYWYRQDPGQGLRLIYYSQIVNDFQKGDIAEGYSVSREKKESFPLTVTSAQKNPTAFYLCASSIFQGFTGELFFGEGSRLTVL.

The V and J genes are TRBV15 and TRBJ2-4; 10 nucleotides match TRBD1. Germline trimming cut 5 bases from V and 5 bases from J; bases unmatched to any gene: 0. The CDR3 extends over 13 amino acids. In germline, CDR1 is LNHNV, CDR2 YYDKDF (reference sequence). As DNA, the CDR3 is TGTGCCACCAGCGGGACAGGGGAAAACATTCAGTACTTC. This sequence encodes CATSGTGENIQYF.

This clonotype was seen a few times. The gene calls are TRBV13 and TRBJ1-2; D may be TRBD1 (5 bases). The CDR3 is made up of 15 amino acids. Trimming took 5 bases from V and 0 from J, leaving 13 bases between them. CDR1 and CDR2 from the germline V gene are PRHDT and FYEKMQ (reference sequence). This CDR3 reads CASSPGASPNYGYTF. In DNA, the CDR3 is TGTGCCAGCAGCCCCGGGGCGAGCCCTAACTATGGCTACACCTTC. Complete variable domain (other parts from reference TRBV13 and TRBJ1-2): AAGVIQSPRHLIKEKRETATLKCYPIPRHDTVYWYQQGPGQDPQFLISFYEKMQSDKGSIPDRFSAQQFSDYHSELNMSSLELGDSALYFCASSPGASPNYGYTFGSGTRLTVV.